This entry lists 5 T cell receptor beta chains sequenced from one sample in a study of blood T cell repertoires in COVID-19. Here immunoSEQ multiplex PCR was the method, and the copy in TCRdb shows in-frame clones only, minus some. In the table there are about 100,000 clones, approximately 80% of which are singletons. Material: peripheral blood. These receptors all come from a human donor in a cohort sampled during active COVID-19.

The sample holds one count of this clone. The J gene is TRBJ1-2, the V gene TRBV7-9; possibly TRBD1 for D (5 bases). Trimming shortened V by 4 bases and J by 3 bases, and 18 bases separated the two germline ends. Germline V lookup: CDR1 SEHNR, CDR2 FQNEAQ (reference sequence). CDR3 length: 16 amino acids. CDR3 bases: TGTGCCAGCAGCTCCTGGTGGGAGGGGTTGGACTATGGCTACACCTTC. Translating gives CASSSWWEGLDYGYTF.

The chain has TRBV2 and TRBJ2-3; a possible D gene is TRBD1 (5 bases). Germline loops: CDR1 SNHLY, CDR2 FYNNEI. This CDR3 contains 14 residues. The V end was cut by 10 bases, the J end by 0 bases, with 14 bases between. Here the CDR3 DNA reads TGTGCCACCGTGAATGGGGCTAGCACAGATACGCAGTATTTT. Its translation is CATVNGASTDTQYF.

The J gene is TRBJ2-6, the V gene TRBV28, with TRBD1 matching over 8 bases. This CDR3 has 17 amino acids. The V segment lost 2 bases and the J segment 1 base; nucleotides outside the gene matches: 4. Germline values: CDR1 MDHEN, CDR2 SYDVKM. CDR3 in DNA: TGTGCCAGCAGTTTAGCGGACAGGGATTCTGGGGCCAACGTCCTGACTTTC. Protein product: CASSLADRDSGANVLTF.

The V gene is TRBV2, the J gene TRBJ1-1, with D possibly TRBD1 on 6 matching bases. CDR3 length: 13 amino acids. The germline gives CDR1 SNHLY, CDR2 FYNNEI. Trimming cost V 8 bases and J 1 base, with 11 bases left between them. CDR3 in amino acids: CASGRTENTEAFF. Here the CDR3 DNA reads TGTGCCAGCGGACGGACAGAGAACACTGAAGCTTTCTTT.

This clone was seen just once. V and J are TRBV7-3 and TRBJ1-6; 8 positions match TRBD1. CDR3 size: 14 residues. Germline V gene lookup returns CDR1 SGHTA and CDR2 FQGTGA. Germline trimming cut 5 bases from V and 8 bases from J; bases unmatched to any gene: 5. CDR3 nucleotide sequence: TGTGCCAGCAGCCGGGGACAGGTAGATTCACCCCTCCACTTT. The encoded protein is CASSRGQVDSPLHF.